The present TCR beta chain was sequenced within a study of preoperative IRX-2 immunotherapy in early breast cancer. Described treatment: preoperative locoregional IRX-2 cytokine immunotherapy. This phase Ib study tested locoregional IRX-2 cytokine immunotherapy given before surgery. Using immunoSEQ multiplex PCR, the repertoire was profiled, and TCRdb retains in-frame clones only, with some absent. The sample comprises 30,000 to 45,000 clones, 82% of which are singletons, and nearly 1.5% rests with the top ten. To note about this clone: An end of the junction differs from the germline gene, which may be a read error.

The CDR3 is made up of 15 amino acids. Germline CDR1 and CDR2: MNHGY and SAAAGT. The V call is TRBV6-8, the J call TRBJ2-2; TRBD1 might be the D (6 bases). The sample in question was lymph node tissue, obtained after IRX-2 immunotherapy. The sequence came from a human donor with breast cancer. As DNA, the CDR3 is TGTGCCATCAGTTTGACAGGTGATAACACCGGGGAGCTGTTTTTT. It specifies CAISLTGDNTGELFF.